The rows below give T cell receptor beta chains drawn from one sample of a study of T-cell reconstitution after alpha-beta-depleted transplantation in children. In TCRdb, the PCR reads were re-called with MiXCR into one record per CDR3 protein. The data contain about a million distinct CDR3 sequences, 25% to 35% of them singletons. The sequences come from PBMCs, mostly from graft donor cells, collected 360 days after TCRalphabeta/CD19-depleted stem cell transplant. The receptors derive from a boy under three years old who had a stem cell transplant for SCID, so the T cells may come from the graft donor. Both conserved end residues are part of each CDR3. The D gene is left open where the match is weak. Where a row states a size, it is once, few, many or the class of an expanded clone; other rows omit it.

CDR3nt | CDR3aa | abundance | j_gene | d_gene | v_gene
TGCGCCAGCAGCTGGACCGGTGGGGGATACGAGCAGTACTTC | CASSWTGGGYEQYF | few | TRBJ2-7 | - | TRBV5-1
TGTGCCAGCAGCCCCGCCGGGACGGCCAATTCACCCCTCCACTTT | CASSPAGTANSPLHF | few | TRBJ1-6 | - | TRBV7-2
TGTGCCAGCAGTTATAGCCGGACAGGGGGCTACACCTTC | CASSYSRTGGYTF | - | TRBJ1-2 | TRBD1 | TRBV6-5
TGTGCCAGCTCACCACCAGGGGGCCCACCCTCCCAAGAGACCCAGTACTTC | CASSPPGGPPSQETQYF | - | TRBJ2-5 | TRBD1 | TRBV18
TGTGCCAGCAGCCAAGCCCCGTGGGGTTTAACTGGGGCCAACGTCCTGACTTTC | CASSQAPWGLTGANVLTF | - | TRBJ2-6 | - | TRBV3-1
TGCAGTGCTAGAGATTTACCTAGCGGGTTCACAGATACGCAGTATTTT | CSARDLPSGFTDTQYF | many | TRBJ2-3 | TRBD2 | TRBV20-1
TGTGCCAGCAGCTTAAGACGGGGGGGCCCGAATGAGCAGTTCTTC | CASSLRRGGPNEQFF | - | TRBJ2-1 | TRBD2 | TRBV7-2
TGTGCCAGCAGCTTAACGGACAGGGACTCCTACGAGCAGTACTTC | CASSLTDRDSYEQYF | - | TRBJ2-7 | TRBD1 | TRBV7-6
TGTGCCTGGAGTGGAAGACAGGGGGGCAATCAGCCCCAGCATTTT | CAWSGRQGGNQPQHF | few | TRBJ1-5 | TRBD1 | TRBV30
TGTGCCAGCAGTGAAGGCCAGGGAGGGAAAACAGATACGCAGTATTTT | CASSEGQGGKTDTQYF | - | TRBJ2-3 | TRBD2 | TRBV25-1
TGCGCCAGCAGCTGGGCCGACAGCCCCCTTTATGAAGCTTTCTTT | CASSWADSPLYEAFF | - | TRBJ1-1 | - | TRBV5-1
TGTGCCAGCAGTTATATGATCGGCAGCCTTACTCAGAGCTCCTACGAGCAGTACTTC | CASSYMIGSLTQSSYEQYF | - | TRBJ2-7 | - | TRBV6-5
TGCGCCAGCAGCATCACAGGGTTCGGGGCCGGGGAGCTGTTTTTT | CASSITGFGAGELFF | - | TRBJ2-2 | - | TRBV5-1
TGCGCCAGCAGCTTGCAGGACATTCGCTCCTACGAGCAGTACTTC | CASSLQDIRSYEQYF | - | TRBJ2-7 | - | TRBV5-1
TGCGCCAGCTCGACGGAGACGGGATTTTCCTACGAGCAGTACTTC | CASSTETGFSYEQYF | once | TRBJ2-7 | - | TRBV5-1
TGTGCCAGCAACCGACAACCTACTTCTAACACCGGGGAGCTGTTTTTT | CASNRQPTSNTGELFF | few | TRBJ2-2 | - | TRBV12-3/TRBV12-4
TGTGCCAGCAGCCAAGGACCGGTGAGCGAGACCCAGTACTTC | CASSQGPVSETQYF | - | TRBJ2-5 | - | TRBV4-2
TGTGCCAGCAGCCACCAGAGGAGTCACTCCTACGAGCAGTACTTC | CASSHQRSHSYEQYF | - | TRBJ2-7 | - | TRBV3-1
TGCAGCGTTGGTAGGGGGATCTCCTACGAGCAGTACTTC | CSVGRGISYEQYF | few | TRBJ2-7 | - | TRBV29-1
TGTGCCAGCAGCTTAGGGACACCTCCCTACGAGCAGTACTTC | CASSLGTPPYEQYF | few | TRBJ2-7 | - | TRBV7-9
TGTGCCAGCAGTTTAGCGGGGGGGCTGCAGTTCTTC | CASSLAGGLQFF | few | TRBJ2-1 | TRBD2 | TRBV27
TGTGCCAGCAGCTTGTATGGAGCGGATGGCTACACCTTC | CASSLYGADGYTF | few | TRBJ1-2 | - | TRBV5-6
TGTGCCAGCAGCTCGACAGGGAACTACGAGCAGTACTTC | CASSSTGNYEQYF | many | TRBJ2-7 | TRBD1 | TRBV6-1
TGCGCCAGCAGCTTGCGTGTCGCTAGCGGGGGTGACGAGCAGTACTTC | CASSLRVASGGDEQYF | - | TRBJ2-7 | TRBD2 | TRBV5-1
TGTGCCAGCAGCCAAGAGGGGCCGGACAGTGAGGCAGATACGCAGTATTTT | CASSQEGPDSEADTQYF | - | TRBJ2-3 | - | TRBV4-2
TGTGCCAGCAGCTTTAGCGGGGGGTTGGGGAATGAGCAGTTCTTC | CASSFSGGLGNEQFF | many | TRBJ2-1 | TRBD2 | TRBV2
TGTGCCATCGGTCCCGCGTCGGAGCTGTTTTTT | CAIGPASELFF | - | TRBJ2-2 | - | TRBV10-3
TGCGCCAGCACCCGCGAGGTTGGACCCCTTAACACCGGGGAGCTGTTTTTT | CASTREVGPLNTGELFF | - | TRBJ2-2 | - | TRBV4-3
TGCGCCAGCAGCTTGGGGCCAGATAACTATGGCTACACCTTC | CASSLGPDNYGYTF | few | TRBJ1-2 | - | TRBV5-1
TGTGCCAGCAGTTTGCCCGGGGGGGCTAGCACAGATACGCAGTATTTT | CASSLPGGASTDTQYF | few | TRBJ2-3 | TRBD2 | TRBV12-3/TRBV12-4
TGTGCCAGCAGCCCCGGGCAGGGAAAGTTTTCTGGGGCCAACGTCCTGACTTTC | CASSPGQGKFSGANVLTF | - | TRBJ2-6 | - | TRBV6-1
TGTGCCAGCAGGTCCGGGGCCTATAATTCACCCCTCCACTTT | CASRSGAYNSPLHF | few | TRBJ1-6 | - | TRBV11-2
TGTGCCAGCAGTTTTCGACCGGGGTTAGGGGTCCAGTACTTC | CASSFRPGLGVQYF | few | TRBJ2-5 | - | TRBV27
TGTGCCACCAGCAGGCGGGGCCCTCCCAACGAGCAGTACTTC | CATSRRGPPNEQYF | - | TRBJ2-7 | - | TRBV15
TGTGCCAGCAGTCTCCCAGTCAGCCAAACGAACACCGGGGAGCTGTTTTTT | CASSLPVSQTNTGELFF | - | TRBJ2-2 | - | TRBV9
TGTGCCGTCCGACTAGGTCACGGCACCGGGGAGCTGTTTTTT | CAVRLGHGTGELFF | - | TRBJ2-2 | - | TRBV6-2/TRBV6-3
TGCGCCAGCAGCTTGGACCGGGAAGGGGAGACCCAGTACTTC | CASSLDREGETQYF | - | TRBJ2-5 | - | TRBV5-1
TGCAGTGCTAGAGATCATCCTGGGACAGGGGTTTTAGATACGCAGTATTTT | CSARDHPGTGVLDTQYF | - | TRBJ2-3 | TRBD1 | TRBV20-1
TGTGCCAGCAGGACTAGCGGGGGTTTCTACGAGCAGTACTTC | CASRTSGGFYEQYF | - | TRBJ2-7 | TRBD2 | TRBV2
TGCAGTGCTATCCCCCCCACTAGCGGGGGCTACAATGAGCAGTTCTTC | CSAIPPTSGGYNEQFF | - | TRBJ2-1 | TRBD2 | TRBV20-1
TGCGCCAGCAGCTTGGAAGGCAGGAGCTCCTACGAGCAGTACTTC | CASSLEGRSSYEQYF | many | TRBJ2-7 | - | TRBV5-1
TGTGCCAGCAGCGTGATGGGACAGATAATGAACACTGAAGCTTTCTTT | CASSVMGQIMNTEAFF | - | TRBJ1-1 | TRBD1 | TRBV11-2
TGCAGTGCTGGCGGGACTAGCGGTCTTGGTGAGCAGTTCTTC | CSAGGTSGLGEQFF | - | TRBJ2-1 | TRBD2 | TRBV20-1
TGCAGTGCTAGTAGAGGACAGCTGAGAGGATATGGCTACACCTTC | CSASRGQLRGYGYTF | - | TRBJ1-2 | - | TRBV20-1
TGTGCCAGCAGTTTTCGGGGGGGCCCTCAAGAGACCCAGTACTTC | CASSFRGGPQETQYF | many | TRBJ2-5 | TRBD2 | TRBV28
TGTGCCAGCAGTAAGAAGCGGTACACTGAAGCTTTCTTT | CASSKKRYTEAFF | - | TRBJ1-1 | - | TRBV6-1
TGTGCCTGGAGTTTGGGGTCCTTCACAGATACGCAGTATTTT | CAWSLGSFTDTQYF | once | TRBJ2-3 | - | TRBV30
TGTGCCAGCAGCGTATCAACAGGGTTTTCCTCTGGGGCCAACGTCCTGACTTTC | CASSVSTGFSSGANVLTF | few | TRBJ2-6 | - | TRBV9
TGTGCCAGCAGTTTTTGGCCTAGCGGGCACAATGAGCAGTTCTTC | CASSFWPSGHNEQFF | - | TRBJ2-1 | TRBD2 | TRBV12-3/TRBV12-4
TGCGCCAGCAGCTGGAGGGGGTCCCGGGACAGGACTAGCTCCTACGAGCAGTACTTC | CASSWRGSRDRTSSYEQYF | few | TRBJ2-7 | - | TRBV5-1
TGCGCCAGCAGCTTGGAGTGGGCAGGCACAGATACGCAGTATTTT | CASSLEWAGTDTQYF | once | TRBJ2-3 | - | TRBV5-1
TGTGCCAGCACGGGACCCGACACTGAAGCTTTCTTT | CASTGPDTEAFF | - | TRBJ1-1 | - | TRBV4-2
TGCGCCAGCCAAAGTGGACAGGGTATCACCTACAATGAGCAGTTCTTC | CASQSGQGITYNEQFF | few | TRBJ2-1 | TRBD1 | TRBV5-1
TGCAGCGCCCATACCCCAGGGTATGAAAAACTGTTTTTT | CSAHTPGYEKLFF | few | TRBJ1-4 | - | TRBV29-1
TGTGCCACCAGCAGAGCCCATTGGGACCCGTCTAGGGAGGGGGATGAGCAGTTCTTC | CATSRAHWDPSREGDEQFF | few | TRBJ2-1 | - | TRBV15
TGCAGCGGGGGAGACAGGGCTGCTAACAATGAGCAGTTCTTC | CSGGDRAANNEQFF | few | TRBJ2-1 | TRBD1 | TRBV29-1
TGCAGTGCTGGAGGAACAGGGGCCGAGCAGTACTTC | CSAGGTGAEQYF | few | TRBJ2-7 | TRBD1 | TRBV20-1